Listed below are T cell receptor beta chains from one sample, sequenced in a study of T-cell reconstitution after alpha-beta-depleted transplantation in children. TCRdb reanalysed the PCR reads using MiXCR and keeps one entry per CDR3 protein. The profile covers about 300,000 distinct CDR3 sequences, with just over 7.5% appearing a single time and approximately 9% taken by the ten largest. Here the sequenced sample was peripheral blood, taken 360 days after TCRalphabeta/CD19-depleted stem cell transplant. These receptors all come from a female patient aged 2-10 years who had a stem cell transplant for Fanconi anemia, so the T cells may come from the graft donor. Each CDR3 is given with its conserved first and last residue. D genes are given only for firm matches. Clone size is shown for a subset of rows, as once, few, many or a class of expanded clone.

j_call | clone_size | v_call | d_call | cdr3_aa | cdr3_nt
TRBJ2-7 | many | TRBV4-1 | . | CASSQADSSYEQYF | TGCGCCAGCAGCCAGGCGGACAGCTCCTACGAGCAGTACTTC
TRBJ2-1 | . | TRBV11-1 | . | CASSQDFGGILEQFF | TGTGCCAGCAGCCAAGATTTTGGGGGGATCCTTGAGCAGTTCTTC
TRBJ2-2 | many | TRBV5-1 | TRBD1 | CASSASGGTGELFF | TGCGCCAGCAGCGCGTCAGGGGGCACCGGGGAGCTGTTTTTT
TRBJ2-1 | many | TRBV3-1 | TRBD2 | CASSLVSGGMVNEQFF | TGTGCCAGCAGCCTAGTCAGCGGGGGCATGGTCAATGAGCAGTTCTTC
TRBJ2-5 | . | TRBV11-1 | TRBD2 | CASSPVGTSGGAEETQYF | TGTGCCAGCAGCCCGGTAGGGACTAGCGGGGGGGCCGAGGAGACCCAGTACTTC
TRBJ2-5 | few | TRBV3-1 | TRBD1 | CASSYGTALQETQYF | TGTGCCAGCAGCTACGGGACAGCACTCCAAGAGACCCAGTACTTC
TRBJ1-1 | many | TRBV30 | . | CAWNPGMNTEAFF | TGTGCCTGGAATCCTGGCATGAACACTGAAGCTTTCTTT
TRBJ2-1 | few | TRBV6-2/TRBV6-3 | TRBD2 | CASSPQWGGYNEQFF | TGTGCCAGCAGTCCACAATGGGGGGGGTACAATGAGCAGTTCTTC
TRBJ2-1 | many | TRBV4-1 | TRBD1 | CASSHSRSQGAVSSSYNEQFF | TGCGCCAGCAGCCATAGTAGAAGCCAGGGGGCTGTGAGTAGCTCCTACAATGAGCAGTTCTTC
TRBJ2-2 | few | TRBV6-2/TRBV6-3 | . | CASSQGAVTGELFF | TGTGCCAGCAGCCAAGGGGCTGTGACCGGGGAGCTGTTTTTT
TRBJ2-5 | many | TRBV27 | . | CASSLRPLETQYF | TGTGCCAGCAGTTTAAGACCTTTGGAGACCCAGTACTTC
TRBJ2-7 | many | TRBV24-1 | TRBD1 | CATSGTGEGYEQYF | TGTGCCACCTCCGGGACAGGGGAGGGCTACGAGCAGTACTTC
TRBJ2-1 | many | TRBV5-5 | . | CASSLDGLNEQFF | TGTGCCAGCAGCTTGGACGGATTAAATGAGCAGTTCTTC
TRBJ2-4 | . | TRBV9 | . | CASSVAGGLAKNIQYF | TGTGCCAGCAGCGTAGCCGGGGGGCTAGCCAAAAACATTCAGTACTTC
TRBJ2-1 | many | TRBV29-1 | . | CSQGGNEQFF | TGCAGCCAGGGTGGAAATGAGCAGTTCTTC
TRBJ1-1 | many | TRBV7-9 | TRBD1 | CASSSKKGSGTARTEAFF | TGTGCCAGCAGCTCCAAGAAGGGGTCCGGGACAGCAAGGACTGAAGCTTTCTTT
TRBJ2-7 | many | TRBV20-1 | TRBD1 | CSARVLGTGFYEQYF | TGCAGTGCTAGAGTGTTGGGGACAGGGTTCTACGAGCAGTACTTC
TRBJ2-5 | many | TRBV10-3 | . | CAIAEAGVQETQYF | TGTGCCATCGCTGAGGCAGGGGTTCAAGAGACCCAGTACTTC
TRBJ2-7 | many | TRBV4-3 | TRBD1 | CASSHLIGGDYEQYF | TGCGCCAGCAGCCACCTCATAGGGGGCGACTACGAGCAGTACTTC
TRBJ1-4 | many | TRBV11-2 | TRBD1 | CASSLDSGTGGEKLFF | TGTGCCAGCAGCCTCGATTCCGGGACAGGGGGTGAAAAACTGTTTTTT
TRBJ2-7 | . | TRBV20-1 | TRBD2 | CSATGTSGRQTYEQYF | TGCAGTGCTACCGGGACTAGCGGGAGGCAAACCTACGAGCAGTACTTC
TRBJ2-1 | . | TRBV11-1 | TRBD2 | CASSLEALAGGPGFNEQFF | TGTGCCAGCAGCTTAGAGGCACTAGCGGGGGGGCCAGGTTTCAATGAGCAGTTCTTC
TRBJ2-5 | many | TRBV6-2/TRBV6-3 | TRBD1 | CASSYYTDRGQKTQYF | TGTGCCAGCAGTTATTATACGGACAGGGGGCAGAAGACCCAGTACTTC
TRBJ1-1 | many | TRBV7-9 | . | CANNPPGPPGTEAFF | TGTGCCAACAATCCTCCCGGCCCCCCGGGCACTGAAGCTTTCTTT
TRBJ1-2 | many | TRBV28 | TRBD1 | CASTVRGRLYGYTF | TGTGCCAGCACCGTCAGGGGGCGCCTGTATGGCTACACCTTC
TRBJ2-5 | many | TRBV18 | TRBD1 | CASSPWTGGLETQYF | TGTGCCAGCTCACCTTGGACAGGGGGCTTAGAGACCCAGTACTTC
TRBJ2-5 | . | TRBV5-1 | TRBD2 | CASSLRTSGGVQETQYF | TGCGCCAGCAGCTTGCGGACTAGCGGGGGGGTTCAAGAGACCCAGTACTTC
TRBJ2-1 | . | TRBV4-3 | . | CASSQFGGGAPNEQFF | TGCGCCAGCAGCCAATTCGGTGGGGGGGCACCCAATGAGCAGTTCTTC
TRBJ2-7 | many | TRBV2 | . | CASEINYEQYF | TGTGCCAGCGAGATTAACTACGAGCAGTACTTC
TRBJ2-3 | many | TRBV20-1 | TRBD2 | CSATRVAGRTDTQYF | TGCAGTGCTACCCGGGTAGCGGGCCGCACAGATACGCAGTATTTT
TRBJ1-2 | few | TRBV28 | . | CASSTDSNYGYTF | TGTGCCAGCAGTACGGACAGTAACTATGGCTACACCTTC
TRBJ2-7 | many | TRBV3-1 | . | CASSQQTNYEQYF | TGTGCCAGCAGCCAGCAGACGAACTACGAGCAGTACTTC
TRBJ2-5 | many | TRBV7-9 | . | CASSPLGNQETQYF | TGTGCCAGCAGCCCCCTCGGTAATCAAGAGACCCAGTACTTC
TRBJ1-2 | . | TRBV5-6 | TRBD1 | CASSDTSGTVNGYTF | TGTGCCAGCAGCGATACCTCCGGGACAGTGAATGGCTACACCTTC
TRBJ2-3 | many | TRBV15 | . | CATSRDNSADTQYF | TGTGCCACCAGCAGAGATAACAGCGCAGATACGCAGTATTTT
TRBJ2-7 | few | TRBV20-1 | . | CSARATISSYEQYF | TGCAGTGCTAGAGCGACCATCAGCTCCTACGAGCAGTACTTC
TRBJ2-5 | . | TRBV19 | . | CASSITGGGGQETQYF | TGTGCCAGTAGTATTACTGGGGGAGGCGGCCAAGAGACCCAGTACTTC
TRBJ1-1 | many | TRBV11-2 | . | CASSTYTAGLLNTEAFF | TGTGCCAGCAGCACATATACGGCAGGGCTTTTGAACACTGAAGCTTTCTTT
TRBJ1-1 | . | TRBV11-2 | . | CASSLVFETEAFF | TGTGCCAGCAGCTTAGTATTCGAGACTGAAGCTTTCTTT
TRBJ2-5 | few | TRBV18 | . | CASSLRGTSGETQYF | TGTGCCAGCTCACTACGCGGGACTTCTGGGGAGACCCAGTACTTC